These 30 T cell receptor beta chains were all obtained from the same sample, sequenced in a study of blood T cell repertoires in COVID-19. Libraries were prepared by immunoSEQ multiplex PCR; TCRdb keeps only in-frame clonotypes and omits some of them. The sample records 350,000 or so clones, nearly 90% being singletons. Sequenced: peripheral blood. These receptors were taken from a man between 18 and 35 years old with active or convalescent COVID-19.

The genes are TRBV18 and TRBJ1-2; D is possibly TRBD1 (5 bases). The V end was cut by 4 bases, the J end by 0 bases, with 18 bases between. Germline assignment: CDR1 KGHSH and CDR2 LQKENI. The CDR3 is 17 residues long. CDR3 loop: CASSRQGASSSNYGYTF. The CDR3 DNA follows: TGTGCCAGCTCACGGCAGGGTGCCTCTAGTTCTAACTATGGCTACACCTTC.

The rearrangement joins TRBV11-2 to TRBJ2-7; 8 nucleotides match TRBD1. There are 17 residues in the CDR3. The germline gives CDR1 SGHAT, CDR2 FQNNGV. Trimming removed 2 bases from V and 2 bases from J; junction bases left unmatched: 11. CDR3 sequence: CASSLLTGTGETYEQYF. The CDR3 DNA reads as TGTGCCAGCAGCTTACTGACAGGGACAGGTGAAACCTACGAGCAGTACTTC.

In nucleotides, the CDR3 is TGTGCCAGCAGTCAGGGCACTGAAGCTTTCTTT. Its translation: CASSQGTEAFF. V usage is TRBV6-2 or TRBV6-3 and J usage is TRBJ1-1; D is perhaps TRBD1 (5 bases). The CDR3 has 11 amino acids. The V gene lost 5 bases and the J gene lost 4 bases, with 5 bases spanning the gap. The germline V gene encodes CDR1 MNHEY and CDR2 SVGEGT.

The V and J genes are TRBV6-5 and TRBJ1-4, with D tentatively TRBD1 (5 bases). The length of the CDR3 is 15 residues. Looked up from germline, CDR1 is MNHEY and CDR2 is SVGAGI. Trimming removed 7 bases from V and 0 bases from J, with 12 bases in between. The CDR3 region has the DNA TGTGCCAGCAAAGGGGACTATGCAACTAATGAAAAACTGTTTTTT. Its protein product is CASKGDYATNEKLFF.

The chain is built from TRBV27 and TRBJ2-7, with D possibly TRBD1 on 6 matching bases. CDR3 length: 16 amino acids. Per germline, CDR1 MNHEY and CDR2 SMNVEV (reference sequence). The V end was cut by 0 bases, the J end by 0 bases, with 12 bases between. CDR3 bases: TGTGCCAGCAGTTTATCAACAGGGCAGGCCTCCTACGAGCAGTACTTC. Translated, it gives CASSLSTGQASYEQYF.

Of note for this clone: Being one base from a much bigger clone, this may be a read error. The chain has TRBV2 and TRBJ2-3; 12 positions match TRBD2. This CDR3 comprises 15 residues. CDR1 and CDR2 (germline): SNHLY, FYNNEI. V shed 7 bases and J 0 bases; nucleotides not matched to a gene: 2. The CDR3 bases are TGTGCCAGCATTGGGACTAGCGGGAGCACAGATACGCAGTATTTT. Protein product: CASIGTSGSTDTQYF. The whole variable domain, remainder taken from reference TRBV2 and TRBJ2-3, is EPEVTQTPSHQVTQMGQEVILRCVPISNHLYFYWYRQILGQKVEFLVSFYNNEISEKSEIFDDQFSVERPDGSNFTLKIRSTKLEDSAMYFCASIGTSGSTDTQYFGPGTRLTVL.

The V gene is TRBV27, the J gene TRBJ2-3; the match to TRBD1 covers 8 bases. The CDR3 has 13 residues. V was pared by 6 bases and J by 1 base, with 0 bases of the junction left unmatched. CDR1 is MNHEY and CDR2 is SMNVEV in the germline V gene (reference sequence). The DNA of the CDR3 is TGTGCCAGCAGGACAGGGGGCACAGATACGCAGTATTTT. This encodes CASRTGGTDTQYF.

Comments on this clone: Other DNA sequences in the same sample also yield this CDR3. The chain recombines TRBV7-9 with TRBJ1-1; D perhaps matches TRBD1 (6 bases). V gave up 0 bases and J gave up 1 base, with 9 bases separating them. The CDR3 length is 15 residues. Germline lookup yields CDR1 SEHNR and CDR2 FQNEAQ (reference sequence). In nucleotides, the CDR3 is TGTGCCAGCAGCTTAGCTAGAGGGGGGAACACTGAAGCTTTCTTT. Translated: CASSLARGGNTEAFF.

The chain is built from TRBV12-3 or TRBV12-4 and TRBJ1-5; D not resolved. This CDR3 comprises 13 residues. Trimming shortened V by 10 bases and J by 5 bases, and 15 bases separated the two germline ends. CDR3 bases: TGTGCCACATCGCGGGCAGCGGATCAGCCCCAGCATTTT. This sequence encodes CATSRAADQPQHF.

On this clone itself: One junction end does not reproduce the germline sequence, and a read error may be involved. The V call is TRBV4-1, the J call TRBJ1-2; possibly TRBD1 for D (5 bases). Germline-derived CDR1 and CDR2 are MGHRA and YSYEKL. The CDR3 is 18 amino acids. The CDR3 DNA sequence: TGCGCCAGCAGCCAAGAGGGGAGGGGTCCATCCTCTAATTATGGCTACACCTTC. This gives the protein CASSQEGRGPSSNYGYTF.

The chain employs TRBV7-9 and TRBJ2-5; TRBD2 is a possible D gene (5 bases). V was trimmed by 0 bases and J by 0 bases, leaving 14 bases between them. CDR1 SEHNR and CDR2 FQNEAQ come from the germline V gene (reference sequence). There are 17 residues in the CDR3. The CDR3 loop is CASSLAGLASYQETQYF. Here the CDR3 DNA reads TGTGCCAGCAGCTTAGCGGGTCTAGCAAGCTACCAAGAGACCCAGTACTTC.

The chain has TRBV6-1 and TRBJ1-4; D is undetermined. Germline loops: CDR1 MNHNS, CDR2 SASEGT. V lost 2 bases to trimming and J lost 3 bases, with 7 bases between them. This CDR3 has 14 residues. The chain's CDR3 is CASSEHSANEKLFF. CDR3 nucleotide sequence: TGTGCCAGCAGTGAACACTCCGCTAATGAAAAACTGTTTTTT.

V and J are TRBV7-9 and TRBJ2-7; D not certain. The ends were cut back, 6 bases at V and 6 bases at J, with 15 bases in the middle. The germline V gene has CDR1 SEHNR and CDR2 FQNEAQ (reference sequence). The CDR3 sequence is 13 residues long. CDR3: CASSPKISGEQYF. For the CDR3, the DNA is TGTGCCAGCAGTCCGAAGATATCGGGCGAGCAGTACTTC. The full variable domain, in which reference TRBV7-9 and TRBJ2-7 provide the parts outside the CDR3, is DTGVSQNPRHKITKRGQNVTFRCDPISEHNRLYWYRQTLGQGPEFLTYFQNEAQLEKSRLLSDRFSAERPKGSFSTLEIQRTEQGDSAMYLCASSPKISGEQYFGPGTRLTVT.

The chain combines TRBV14 with TRBJ1-5; D is unclear. Germline-derived CDR1 and CDR2 are SGHDN and FVKESK. This CDR3 has 13 residues. Trimming took off 0 bases at V and 9 bases at J, with 9 bases between the two ends. Here the CDR3 reads CASSQDETRPQHF. CDR3 nucleotide sequence: TGTGCCAGCAGCCAAGACGAGACTCGGCCCCAGCATTTT.

The J gene is TRBJ1-2, the V gene TRBV18; D remains ambiguous. CDR1 KGHSH and CDR2 LQKENI come from the germline V gene. Trimming pared 1 base from V and 7 bases from J, leaving 13 bases between. The CDR3 runs to 14 residues. The CDR3 protein is CASSPRERSGGYTF. CDR3 bases: TGTGCCAGCTCACCACGAGAGCGAAGTGGTGGCTACACCTTC.

For the CDR3, the DNA is TGCGCCAGCAGCCGGGCCGTGGACAGGCCCTACGAGCAGTACTTC. This encodes CASSRAVDRPYEQYF. J is TRBJ2-7 and V is TRBV4-3, with 7 bases matching TRBD1. Germline values: CDR1 LGHNA, CDR2 YSLEER. CDR3 length equals 15 residues. The J segment lost 2 bases and the V segment lost 4 bases, leaving 8 bases of the junction unmatched.

The rearrangement joins TRBV18 to TRBJ2-2, with TRBD2 matching over 10 bases. The J segment lost 1 base and the V segment lost 6 bases, leaving 20 bases of the junction unmatched. In germline, CDR1 is KGHSH, CDR2 LQKENI. This CDR3 spans 21 amino acids. The CDR3 sequence: CASSRLLITSGTHLNTGELFF. In nucleotides, the CDR3 is TGTGCCAGCTCTCGACTACTGATCACTAGCGGGACCCACCTGAACACCGGGGAGCTGTTTTTT.

The chain recombines TRBV19 with TRBJ1-2; 10 positions agree with TRBD1. This CDR3 is 13 amino acids long. Germline values: CDR1 LNHDA, CDR2 SQIVND (reference sequence). The trim removed 9 bases at V and 6 bases at J, leaving 7 bases unmatched. This CDR3 reads CASRQGASNGYTF. CDR3 bases: TGTGCCAGCCGACAGGGGGCGTCTAATGGCTACACCTTC. Variable domain in full (rest from reference TRBV19 and TRBJ1-2): DGGITQSPKYLFRKEGQNVTLSCEQNLNHDAMYWYRQDPGQGLRLIYYSQIVNDFQKGDIAEGYSVSREKKESFPLTVTSAQKNPTAFYLCASRQGASNGYTFGSGTRLTVV.

CDR3 sequence: CASSVRGTEAFF. The CDR3 DNA is TGTGCCAGCAGCGTCCGAGGCACTGAAGCTTTCTTT. The chain is built from TRBV21-1 and TRBJ1-1. TRBV21-1 is given as a pseudogene. This CDR3 is 12 amino acids long.

On this clone itself: Mismatch with germline at one junction end may stem from a read error. CDR3 protein: CASRLTDPRTEAFF. The CDR3 DNA is TGTGCCAGCCGCTTAACAGACCCGAGAACTGAAGCTTTCTTT. The gene calls are TRBV11-2 and TRBJ1-1, with D unclear. Germline V lookup: CDR1 SGHAT, CDR2 FQNNGV. CDR3 length: 14 amino acids.

This rearrangement joins TRBV4-1 to TRBJ1-1, with 12 nucleotides matching TRBD1. Per germline, CDR1 MGHRA and CDR2 YSYEKL. The length of the CDR3 is 21 residues. The junction had 15 bases not matched to a gene; V was cut back by 1 base and J by 0 bases. The CDR3 bases are TGCGCCAGCAGCCAAGCATTCGGGACAGGGGGCTTTTTCGGGATGAACACTGAAGCTTTCTTT. Protein: CASSQAFGTGGFFGMNTEAFF.

The chain employs TRBV19 and TRBJ1-6; D unclear. V was cut by 0 bases and J by 8 bases, with 5 bases left in between. CDR1 is LNHDA and CDR2 is SQIVND in the germline V gene (reference sequence). CDR3 length equals 13 residues. The CDR3 region is CASSIDNYSPLHF. The CDR3 DNA is TGTGCCAGTAGTATAGATAACTATTCACCCCTCCACTTT.

This chain joins TRBV3-1 (or the pseudogene TRBV3-2) and TRBJ1-1; 7 bases match TRBD1. V lost 2 bases to trimming and J lost 2 bases; unmatched junction nucleotides: 5. Looked up from germline, CDR1 is LGHDT and CDR2 is YNNKEL (reference sequence). The CDR3 spans 15 residues. The CDR3 DNA reads TGTGCCAGCAGCCAACCGGGACAGCAAAACACTGAAGCTTTCTTT. This gives the protein CASSQPGQQNTEAFF.

The rearrangement joins TRBV28 to TRBJ1-2; TRBD1 aligns across 10 bases. This CDR3 contains 14 residues. The germline V gene encodes CDR1 MDHEN and CDR2 SYDVKM. V lost 7 bases to trimming and J lost 7 bases; unmatched junction nucleotides: 9. The chain's CDR3 is CASTLTGGAFGYTF. CDR3 nucleotide sequence: TGTGCCAGCACCCTGACAGGGGGCGCGTTTGGCTACACCTTC.

CDR3 protein: CASSLSGAYGYTF. The CDR3 bases are TGTGCCAGCAGTTTATCAGGGGCCTATGGCTACACCTTC. This chain links TRBV28 with TRBJ1-2, with D perhaps matching TRBD1 (6 bases). Trimming took 1 base from V and 4 from J, leaving 7 bases between them. This CDR3 has 13 residues. From germline, CDR1 is MDHEN and CDR2 SYDVKM.

This clone was seen only once. The chain recombines TRBV28 with TRBJ2-7, with 7 bases fitting TRBD1. Trimming removed 4 bases from V and 3 bases from J; junction bases left unmatched: 9. The CDR3 has 15 residues. Germline V gives CDR1 MDHEN, CDR2 SYDVKM. CDR3 sequence: CASSSRDSDFYEQYF. For the CDR3, the DNA is TGTGCCAGCAGTTCCCGGGACAGTGATTTCTACGAGCAGTACTTC.

This clone showed up just a few times. The gene calls are TRBV2 and TRBJ2-1; tentatively, D is TRBD2 (6 bases). The V gene's germline CDR1 is SNHLY and CDR2 FYNNEI. Trimming pared 7 bases from V and 8 bases from J, leaving 18 bases between. This CDR3 spans 14 amino acids. The CDR3 bases are TGTGCCAGCAATCCCCGGGAGTTCGGAGATGAGCAGTTCTTC. Its translation: CASNPREFGDEQFF.

The J gene is TRBJ1-5, the V gene TRBV28, with D unresolved. The V gene's germline CDR1 is MDHEN and CDR2 SYDVKM. The CDR3 is made up of 12 amino acids. The CDR3 DNA sequence: TGTGGGGCAGGCCGTAGCAATCAGCCCCAGCATTTT. This gives the protein CGAGRSNQPQHF.

CDR3 residues: CASSSGTGGLGDNEQFF. The CDR3 DNA reads TGTGCCAGCAGCTCCGGGACAGGGGGATTGGGAGACAATGAGCAGTTCTTC. V is TRBV28 and J is TRBJ2-1, with TRBD1 matching 11 bases. This CDR3 contains 17 residues. The V and J ends lost 6 bases and 5 bases, in that order; junction bases with no gene match: 12. Germline loops: CDR1 MDHEN, CDR2 SYDVKM.

J is TRBJ2-4 and V is TRBV27, with TRBD2 identical over 9 bases. This CDR3 contains 15 residues. Per germline, CDR1 MNHEY and CDR2 SMNVEV (reference sequence). Trimming at V came to 3 bases and at J to 6 bases, leaving 6 bases not matched to a gene. The CDR3 spells CASSFSAGGGNIQYF. CDR3 DNA: TGTGCCAGCAGTTTCTCAGCGGGGGGCGGAAACATTCAGTACTTC.